This TCR beta chain was sequenced for a study of T-cell reconstitution after alpha-beta-depleted transplantation in children. Preparation of the TCRbeta library used unique molecular identifiers. TCRdb re-called the PCR reads with MiXCR, one entry per CDR3 protein. This sample has approximately 500,000 distinct CDR3 sequences, with more than 20% found just once. Comment on this clonotype: Its antigen is unknown.

Study conclusions and caveats: Expanded clones from the graft, numbering several hundred, reportedly supplied alpha-beta T cells about two months after transplant.

The CDR3 loop spans 14 amino acids. Per the germline V gene, CDR1 is SGHVS and CDR2 is FQNEAQ. V shed 5 bases and J shed 6 bases, with 15 bases lying between them. The clonotype originates from a boy in the first two years of life with Wiskott-Aldrich syndrome, due to receive a stem cell transplant. The rearrangement links TRBV7-8 to TRBJ2-3; maybe TRBD1 (6 bases). This material consisted of PBMCs, taken before TCRalphabeta/CD19-depleted stem cell transplant. Here the CDR3 DNA reads TGTGCCAGCAGCGGGGACACCGGGGCCGATACGCAGTATTTT. Translation gives CASSGDTGADTQYF.